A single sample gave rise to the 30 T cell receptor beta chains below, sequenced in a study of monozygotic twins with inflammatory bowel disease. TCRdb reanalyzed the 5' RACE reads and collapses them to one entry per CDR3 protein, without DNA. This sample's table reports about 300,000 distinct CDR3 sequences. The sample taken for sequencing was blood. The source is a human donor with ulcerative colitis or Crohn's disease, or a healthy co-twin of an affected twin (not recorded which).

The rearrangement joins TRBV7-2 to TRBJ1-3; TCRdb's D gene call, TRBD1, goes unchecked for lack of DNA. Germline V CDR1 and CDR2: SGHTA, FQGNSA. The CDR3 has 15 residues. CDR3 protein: CASRSDRGSGNTIYF. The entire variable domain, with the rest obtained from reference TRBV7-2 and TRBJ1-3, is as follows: GAGVSQSPSNKVTEKGKDVELRCDPISGHTALYWYRQSLGQGLEFLIYFQGNSAPDKSGLPSDRFSAERTGGSVSTLTIQRTQQEDSAVYLCASRSDRGSGNTIYFGEGSWLTVV.

CDR3 region: CASSLASISTGGGDEQFF. The J gene is TRBJ2-1, the V gene TRBV5-1; TCRdb proposes TRBD2, but this gene call is untestable without DNA. Germline V gene sequence: CDR1 SGHRS, CDR2 YFSETQ. This CDR3 has 18 amino acids.

CDR3 residues: CASSLLSLRQGAPGNQETQYF. This chain uses TRBV5-1 with TRBJ2-5; TCRdb gives TRBD1 as the D gene, but with no DNA this cannot be confirmed. In germline, CDR1 is SGHRS, CDR2 YFSETQ. The CDR3 sequence is 21 residues long.

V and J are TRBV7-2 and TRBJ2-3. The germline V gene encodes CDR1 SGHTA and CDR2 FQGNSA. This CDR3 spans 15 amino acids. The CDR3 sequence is CASSLDFYLTDTQYF. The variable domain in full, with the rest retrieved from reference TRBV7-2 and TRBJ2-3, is GAGVSQSPSNKVTEKGKDVELRCDPISGHTALYWYRQSLGQGLEFLIYFQGNSAPDKSGLPSDRFSAERTGGSVSTLTIQRTQQEDSAVYLCASSLDFYLTDTQYFGPGTRLTVL.

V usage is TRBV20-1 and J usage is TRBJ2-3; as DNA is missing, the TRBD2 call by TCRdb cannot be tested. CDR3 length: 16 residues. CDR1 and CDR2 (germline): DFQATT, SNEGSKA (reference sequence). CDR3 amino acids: CSARGSEAGGPDTQYF.

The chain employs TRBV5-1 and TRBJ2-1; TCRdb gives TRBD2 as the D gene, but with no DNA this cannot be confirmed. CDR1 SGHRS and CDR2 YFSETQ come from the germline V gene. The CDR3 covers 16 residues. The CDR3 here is CASSPDGTRGYNEQFF.

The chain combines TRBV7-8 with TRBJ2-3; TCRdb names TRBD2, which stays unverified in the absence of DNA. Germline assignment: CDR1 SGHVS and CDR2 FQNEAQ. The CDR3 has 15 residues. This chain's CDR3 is CASSPRTSPGDTQYF.

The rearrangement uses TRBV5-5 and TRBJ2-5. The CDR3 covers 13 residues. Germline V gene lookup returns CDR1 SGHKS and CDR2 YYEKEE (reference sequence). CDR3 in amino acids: CASSIDSLETQYF.

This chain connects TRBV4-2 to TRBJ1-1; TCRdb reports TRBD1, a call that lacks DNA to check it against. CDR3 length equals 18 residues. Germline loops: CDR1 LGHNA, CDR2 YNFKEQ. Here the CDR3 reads CASSQERRRGQGNTEAFF.

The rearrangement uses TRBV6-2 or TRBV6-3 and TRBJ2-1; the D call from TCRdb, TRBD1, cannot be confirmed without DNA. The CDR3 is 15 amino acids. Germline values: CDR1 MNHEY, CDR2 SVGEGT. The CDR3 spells CASTRGQGAVDEQFF.

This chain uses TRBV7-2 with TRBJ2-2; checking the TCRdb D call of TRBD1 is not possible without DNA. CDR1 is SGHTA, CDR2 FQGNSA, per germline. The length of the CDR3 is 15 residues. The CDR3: CASSATGTNTGELFF. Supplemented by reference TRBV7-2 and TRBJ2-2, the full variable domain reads GAGVSQSPSNKVTEKGKDVELRCDPISGHTALYWYRQSLGQGLEFLIYFQGNSAPDKSGLPSDRFSAERTGGSVSTLTIQRTQQEDSAVYLCASSATGTNTGELFFGEGSRLTVL.

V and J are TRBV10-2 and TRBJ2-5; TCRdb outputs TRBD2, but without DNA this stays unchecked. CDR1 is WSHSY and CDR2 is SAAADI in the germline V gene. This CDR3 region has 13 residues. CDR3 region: CASRTSGKGTQYF.

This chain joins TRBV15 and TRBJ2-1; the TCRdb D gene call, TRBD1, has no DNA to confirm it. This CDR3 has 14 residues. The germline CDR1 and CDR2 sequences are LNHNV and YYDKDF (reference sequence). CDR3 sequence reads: CATSKTRGGNEQFF.

The CDR3 here is CSASGGTGNQPQHF. The genes are TRBV29-1 and TRBJ1-5; lacking DNA, the TRBD1 call made by TCRdb goes unchecked. Germline CDR1 SQVTM, CDR2 ANQGSEA. This CDR3 comprises 14 residues. Full variable domain (outside the CDR3, taken from reference TRBV29-1 and TRBJ1-5): SAVISQKPSRDICQRGTSLTIQCQVDSQVTMMFWYRQQPGQSLTLIATANQGSEATYESGFVIDKFPISRPNLTFSTLTVSNMSPEDSSIYLCSASGGTGNQPQHFGDGTRLSIL.

CDR3 sequence reads: CASSLRADSSYNEQFF. The chain employs TRBV11-2 and TRBJ2-1; the TCRdb D gene call, TRBD2, has no DNA to confirm it. Per the germline V gene, CDR1 is SGHAT and CDR2 is FQNNGV. The CDR3 sequence is 16 residues long.

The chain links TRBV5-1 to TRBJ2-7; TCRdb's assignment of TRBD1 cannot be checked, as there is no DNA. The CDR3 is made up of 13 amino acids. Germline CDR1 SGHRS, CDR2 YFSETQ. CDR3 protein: CASSLRGQHEQYF. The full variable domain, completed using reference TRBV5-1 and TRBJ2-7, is KAGVTQTPRYLIKTRGQQVTLSCSPISGHRSVSWYQQTPGQGLQFLFEYFSETQRNKGNFPGRFSGRQFSNSRSEMNVSTLELGDSALYLCASSLRGQHEQYFGPGTRLTVT.

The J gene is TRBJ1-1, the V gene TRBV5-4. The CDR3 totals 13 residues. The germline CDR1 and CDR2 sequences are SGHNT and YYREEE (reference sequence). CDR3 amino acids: CASTFGPNTEAFF. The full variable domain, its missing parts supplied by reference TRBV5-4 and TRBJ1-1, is ETGVTQSPTHLIKTRGQQVTLRCSSQSGHNTVSWYQQALGQGPQFIFQYYREEENGRGNFPPRFSGLQFPNYSSELNVNALELDDSALYLCASTFGPNTEAFFGQGTRLTVV.

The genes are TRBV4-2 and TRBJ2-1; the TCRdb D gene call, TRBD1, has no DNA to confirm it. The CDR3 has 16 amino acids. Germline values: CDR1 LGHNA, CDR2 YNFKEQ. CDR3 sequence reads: CASSQFRSGNRGEQFF.

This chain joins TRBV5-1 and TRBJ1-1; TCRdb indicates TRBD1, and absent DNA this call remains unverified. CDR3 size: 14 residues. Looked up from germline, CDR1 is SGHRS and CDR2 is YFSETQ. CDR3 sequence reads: CASSLGQPNTEAFF.

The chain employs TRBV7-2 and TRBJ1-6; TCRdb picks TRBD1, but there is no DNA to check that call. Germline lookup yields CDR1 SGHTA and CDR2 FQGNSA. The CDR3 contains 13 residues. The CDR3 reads CASSSNPPGTLHF.

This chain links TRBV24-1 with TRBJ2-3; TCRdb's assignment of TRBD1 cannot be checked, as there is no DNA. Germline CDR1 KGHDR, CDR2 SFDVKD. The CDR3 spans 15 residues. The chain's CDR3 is CATSDRGRSTDTQYF.

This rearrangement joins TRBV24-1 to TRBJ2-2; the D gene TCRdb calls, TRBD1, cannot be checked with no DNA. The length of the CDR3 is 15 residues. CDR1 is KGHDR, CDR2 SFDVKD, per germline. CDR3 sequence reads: CATSDPGQVTGELFF.

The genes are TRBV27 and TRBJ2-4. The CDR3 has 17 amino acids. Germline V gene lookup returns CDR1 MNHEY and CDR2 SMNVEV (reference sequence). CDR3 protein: CASSFLWGKLAKNIQYF.

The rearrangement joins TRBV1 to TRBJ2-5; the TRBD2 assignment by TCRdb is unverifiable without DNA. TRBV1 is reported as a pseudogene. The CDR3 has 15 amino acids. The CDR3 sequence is CTSTPGTRDRETQYF.

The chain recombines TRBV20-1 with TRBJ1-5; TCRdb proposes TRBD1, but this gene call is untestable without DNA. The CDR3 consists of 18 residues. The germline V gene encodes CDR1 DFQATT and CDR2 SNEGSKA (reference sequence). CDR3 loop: CSARDLVQGALLDQPQHF.

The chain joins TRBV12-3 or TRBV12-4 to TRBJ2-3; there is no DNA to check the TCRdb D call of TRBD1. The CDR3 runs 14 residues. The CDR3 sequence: CASIRGQGADTQYF.

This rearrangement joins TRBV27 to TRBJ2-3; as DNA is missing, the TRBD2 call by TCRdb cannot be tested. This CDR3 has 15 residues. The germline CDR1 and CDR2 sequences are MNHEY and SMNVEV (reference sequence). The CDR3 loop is CASSLVGALVDTQYF.

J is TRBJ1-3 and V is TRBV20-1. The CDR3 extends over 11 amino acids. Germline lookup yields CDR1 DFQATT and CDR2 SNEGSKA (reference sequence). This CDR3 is CSVRTGNTIYF.

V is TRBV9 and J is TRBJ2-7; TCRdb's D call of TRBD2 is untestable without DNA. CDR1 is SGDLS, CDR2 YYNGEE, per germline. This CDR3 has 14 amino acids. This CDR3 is CASSVEASLNEQYF.

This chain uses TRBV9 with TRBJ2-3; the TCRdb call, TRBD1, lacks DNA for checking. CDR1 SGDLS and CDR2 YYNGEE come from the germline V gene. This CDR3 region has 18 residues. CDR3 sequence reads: CASSADGQGIFVTDTQYF.